This section outlines one T cell receptor (beta chain) sequence together with its context. This record belongs to a study of blood T cell repertoires in COVID-19. Study at large: PBMCs, B-cell-depleted T cells, or T cells were the source of the cDNA or gDNA that made up the material.

Authors' methods: Researchers report that nucleated cell counts were estimated from reference gene primer amplification. Assay used: immunoSEQ multiplex PCR; TCRdb lists only in-frame clones, some missing. V and J calls and clone size follow that table, whereas D and trimming were derived from the DNA. The sample holds nearly 300,000 clones, around 84% seen once. The CDR3 spans 15 residues. The V and J ends lost 1 base and 2 bases, in that order; junction bases with no gene match: 1. Germline CDR1 and CDR2: SGHTA and FQGNSA. Sequenced: peripheral blood. The clonotype comes from a human donor with COVID-19, enrolled during active disease. The donor label of this sample is uncertain. The chain recombines TRBV7-2 with TRBJ2-7; 11 positions match TRBD1. This chain's CDR3 is CASSLVGQGAYEQYF. CDR3 DNA: TGTGCCAGCAGCTTAGTGGGACAGGGGGCCTACGAGCAGTACTTC.